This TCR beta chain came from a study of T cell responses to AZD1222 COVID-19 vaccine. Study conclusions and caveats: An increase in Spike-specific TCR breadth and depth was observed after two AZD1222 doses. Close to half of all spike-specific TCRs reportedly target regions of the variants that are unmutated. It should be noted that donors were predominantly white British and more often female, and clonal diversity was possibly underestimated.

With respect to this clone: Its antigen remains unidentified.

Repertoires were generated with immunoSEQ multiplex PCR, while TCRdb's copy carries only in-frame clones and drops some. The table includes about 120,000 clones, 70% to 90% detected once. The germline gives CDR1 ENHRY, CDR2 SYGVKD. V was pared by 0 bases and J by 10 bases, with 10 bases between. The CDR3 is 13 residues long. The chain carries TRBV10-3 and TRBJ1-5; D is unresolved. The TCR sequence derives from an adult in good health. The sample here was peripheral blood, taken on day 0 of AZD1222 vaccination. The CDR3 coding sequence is TGTGCCATCAGTGAGTCGTTTCGGGGTCCCCAGCATTTT. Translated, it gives CAISESFRGPQHF.